The source of this T cell receptor (beta chain) is a study of tissue T cells after allogeneic stem cell transplantation. Time point given: mouse harvest day 14 after allogeneic transplant. Each mouse received 10^7 T-cell-depleted marrow cells plus 10^6 splenic CD5+ T cells by tail vein. Profiling relied on immunoSEQ multiplex PCR, and the TCRdb table lists in-frame clones only, not all of them. The data contain 2,500 to 3,000 clones, around 46% of them seen just once; the ten biggest clones take up under 30%. V was clipped by 3 bases and J by 0 bases, with 7 bases between them. Germline V CDR1 and CDR2: SGHSA, FRNQAP. This CDR3 has 14 amino acids. Comments on this clone: The gene names here belong to mouse. The sequenced fragment ends 1 residue before the CDR3 boundary, so the rest is inferred from the germline J gene.

Sequencing was carried out using gut tissue. V gene TRBV16 combines with J gene TRBJ2-4; D ambiguous. This TCR was recovered from a female BALB/c mouse given C57BL/6 T cells with graft-versus-host disease after an allogeneic hematopoietic cell transplant. The sequenced CDR3 bases are TGTGCAAGCAGCTTTACAGCTAGTCAAAACACCTTGTAC. This gives the protein CASSFTASQNTLY. The entire CDR3 reads CASSFTASQNTLYF. Looking up the rest from reference TRBV16 and TRBJ2-4 gives the full variable domain: NAGVIQTPRHKVTGKGQEATLWCEPISGHSAVFWYRQTIVQGLEFLTYFRNQAPIDDSGMPKERFSAQMPNQSHSTLKIQSTQPQDSAVYLCASSFTASQNTLYFGAGTRLSVL.